These 30 T cell receptor beta chains came from one sample sequenced in a study of T cells in localized non-small cell lung cancer. TCRdb's copy holds only in-frame clones and misses some; the assay was immunoSEQ multiplex PCR. The sample lists approximately 100,000 clones, approximately 91% occurring once. The sequenced sample was PBMCs, obtained before any cancer treatment. The origin of the receptors is a woman aged 40-69 years with stage II squamous cell lung carcinoma.

The V call is TRBV5-4, the J call TRBJ2-1, with TRBD2 identical over 9 bases. Germline values: CDR1 SGHNT, CDR2 YYREEE (reference sequence). Trimming removed 3 bases from V and 7 bases from J; junction bases left unmatched: 11. The CDR3 is 16 residues long. Here the CDR3 DNA reads TGTGCCAGCAGCTCGGCGGGCGGGAGGGCCGGAAATGAGCAGTTCTTC. Its protein is CASSSAGGRAGNEQFF.

This clone occurred once. V is TRBV19 and J is TRBJ2-7; D uncertain. The CDR3 runs to 14 residues. Trimming pared 6 bases from V and 0 bases from J, leaving 12 bases between. Germline V CDR1 and CDR2: LNHDA, SQIVND (reference sequence). The chain's CDR3 is CASSQVGSSYEQYF. In DNA form, the CDR3 reads TGTGCCAGTAGCCAGGTGGGCAGCTCCTACGAGCAGTACTTC.

The chain links TRBV6-5 to TRBJ1-1, with 8 bases fitting TRBD1. Trimming removed 5 bases from V and 6 bases from J; junction bases left unmatched: 8. Germline values: CDR1 MNHEY, CDR2 SVGAGI. The CDR3 extends over 14 amino acids. Here the CDR3 DNA reads TGTGCCAGCAGTGCGGACAGGGTGGTTCCTGAAGCTTTCTTT. Protein: CASSADRVVPEAFF.

This chain joins TRBV30 and TRBJ1-2; D might be TRBD1 (5 bases). V was trimmed by 0 bases and J by 3 bases, leaving 14 bases between them. Germline V CDR1 and CDR2: GTSNPN, SVGIG (reference sequence). The CDR3 has 15 residues. CDR3 sequence (DNA): TGTGCCTGGAGTGTACCCCCGCCGGGGGACTATGGCTACACCTTC. Translated, it gives CAWSVPPPGDYGYTF.

V usage is TRBV29-1 and J usage is TRBJ1-2; 7 bases are a match to TRBD1. With 6 bases clipped from V and 7 bases from J, the junction kept 8 bases outside the gene matches. This CDR3 has 12 residues. The germline gives CDR1 SQVTM, CDR2 ANQGSEA. CDR3 DNA sequence: TGCAGCGTCAGGGGGGCGGGTGGTGGCTACACCTTC. Translation gives CSVRGAGGGYTF.

V usage is TRBV4-2 and J usage is TRBJ2-5; 9 bases align to TRBD2. In germline, CDR1 is LGHNA, CDR2 YNFKEQ. With V trimmed by 6 bases and J by 5 bases, 7 bases remained unmatched. This CDR3 is built from 14 residues. The CDR3 coding sequence is TGTGCCAGCAGGGGGGGGACTAGCTGGGAGACCCAGTACTTC. This sequence encodes CASRGGTSWETQYF.

V is TRBV9 and J is TRBJ1-6; no firm D call. There are 16 residues in the CDR3. V was shortened by 4 bases and J by 4 bases, with 15 bases between the two germline ends. Germline assignment: CDR1 SGDLS and CDR2 YYNGEE. In DNA, the CDR3 is TGTGCCAGCAGCCCTCTCTCGGCCCTATATAATTCACCCCTCCACTTT. It encodes CASSPLSALYNSPLHF.

The chain couples TRBV4-2 to TRBJ1-2, with unresolved D. The CDR3 has 18 residues. Trimming cost V 3 bases and J 6 bases, with 26 bases left between them. The germline CDR1 and CDR2 sequences are LGHNA and YNFKEQ. The CDR3 spells CASSHPTRGVFKDDGYTF. DNA for the CDR3: TGTGCCAGCAGCCACCCCACCAGAGGTGTCTTTAAAGACGATGGCTACACCTTC.

The CDR3 nucleotides read TGTGCCAGCAGCTTAGCTCAGAGCTCCTACAATGAGCAGTTCTTC. The encoded protein is CASSLAQSSYNEQFF. The chain uses TRBV7-2 and TRBJ2-1, with D hard to call. Trimming stripped 0 bases from V and 0 bases from J, with 6 bases between. The V gene's germline CDR1 is SGHTA and CDR2 FQGNSA. This CDR3 spans 15 amino acids. Variable domain in full (rest from reference TRBV7-2 and TRBJ2-1): GAGVSQSPSNKVTEKGKDVELRCDPISGHTALYWYRQSLGQGLEFLIYFQGNSAPDKSGLPSDRFSAERTGGSVSTLTIQRTQQEDSAVYLCASSLAQSSYNEQFFGPGTRLTVL.

V is TRBV7-8 and J is TRBJ1-2; 8 bases agree with TRBD1. The trim removed 8 bases at V and 3 bases at J, leaving 8 bases unmatched. Per the germline V gene, CDR1 is SGHVS and CDR2 is FQNEAQ. The CDR3 extends over 14 amino acids. The CDR3, as DNA: TGTGCCAGCTCACCCGGACAGGGAGACTATGGCTACACCTTC. The encoded protein is CASSPGQGDYGYTF. The full variable domain, in which reference TRBV7-8 and TRBJ1-2 provide the parts outside the CDR3, is GAGVSQSPRYKVAKRGQDVALRCDPISGHVSLFWYQQALGQGPEFLTYFQNEAQLDKSGLPSDRFFAERPEGSVSTLKIQRTQQEDSAVYLCASSPGQGDYGYTFGSGTRLTVV.

This chain joins TRBV5-6 and TRBJ2-7; the match to TRBD1 covers 8 bases. With 4 bases clipped from V and 2 bases from J, the junction kept 8 bases outside the gene matches. The germline V gene has CDR1 SGHDT and CDR2 YYEEEE. CDR3 length equals 15 residues. CDR3 DNA: TGTGCCAGCAGCGCCCGGGACAGGACGACCTACGAGCAGTACTTC. Amino acid sequence: CASSARDRTTYEQYF.

CDR3 amino acids: CASSLAGTQTTTQYF. CDR3 sequence (DNA): TGCGCCAGCAGCTTGGCCGGGACTCAGACCACGACCCAGTACTTC. The chain has TRBV5-1 and TRBJ2-5, with D possibly TRBD2 on 6 matching bases. This CDR3 comprises 15 residues. Trimming stripped 0 bases from V and 7 bases from J, with 16 bases between. CDR1 is SGHRS, CDR2 YFSETQ, per germline.

The V call is TRBV2, the J call TRBJ1-3; the D is unclear. Germline V gene data show CDR1 as SNHLY and CDR2 as FYNNEI. The CDR3 runs to 15 residues. V dropped 3 bases and J dropped 0 bases, with 9 bases sitting between them. The CDR3 nucleotides read TGTGCCAGCAGTGATAAGGGAGCCTCTGGAAACACCATATATTTT. Encoded protein: CASSDKGASGNTIYF. Based on the CDR3 plus reference TRBV2 and TRBJ1-3, the full variable domain is EPEVTQTPSHQVTQMGQEVILRCVPISNHLYFYWYRQILGQKVEFLVSFYNNEISEKSEIFDDQFSVERPDGSNFTLKIRSTKLEDSAMYFCASSDKGASGNTIYFGEGSWLTVV.

V usage is TRBV19 and J usage is TRBJ2-7, with a weak D call TRBD2 (5 bases). From germline, CDR1 is LNHDA and CDR2 SQIVND (reference sequence). The CDR3 has 13 residues. V was cut by 4 bases and J by 6 bases, with 13 bases left in between. The chain's CDR3 is CASSKRRFSEQYF. The CDR3 DNA follows: TGTGCCAGTAGTAAGCGGAGGTTCTCCGAGCAGTACTTC.

The V and J genes are TRBV4-1 and TRBJ1-3; D not resolved. The CDR3 is 16 residues long. Germline V gives CDR1 MGHRA, CDR2 YSYEKL. Trimming left V 1 base short and J 8 bases short, with 18 bases between. This CDR3 is CASSQVPGRSGDTIYF. Written as DNA, the CDR3 is TGCGCCAGCAGCCAAGTTCCTGGACGGAGCGGGGACACCATATATTTT.

The CDR3 DNA reads as TGCGCCAGCAGCCTACGGGACAGGGGGTACAATGAGCAGTTCTTC. It yields the protein CASSLRDRGYNEQFF. The chain uses TRBV4-1 and TRBJ2-1; 11 bases fit TRBD1. The length of the CDR3 is 15 residues. V trimming: 4 bases; J trimming: 4 bases; junction bases outside the gene matches: 3. Germline lookup yields CDR1 MGHRA and CDR2 YSYEKL.

The rearrangement links TRBV5-1 to TRBJ1-2; 7 nucleotides agree with TRBD1. The length of the CDR3 is 15 residues. CDR1 SGHRS and CDR2 YFSETQ come from the germline V gene. Germline trimming cut 0 bases from V and 0 bases from J; bases unmatched to any gene: 2. The CDR3 here is CASSLAGTANYGYTF. In DNA form, the CDR3 reads TGCGCCAGCAGCTTGGCTGGGACAGCTAACTATGGCTACACCTTC.

The chain recombines TRBV5-4 with TRBJ2-7; D is unresolved. This CDR3 region has 13 residues. Germline CDR1 and CDR2: SGHNT and YYREEE (reference sequence). V gave up 4 bases and J gave up 0 bases, with 8 bases separating them. CDR3 nucleotides: TGTGCCAGCAGCGGAAAGGGCTCCTACGAGCAGTACTTC. Its translation: CASSGKGSYEQYF.

J is TRBJ1-1 and V is TRBV5-4; D unresolved. The CDR3 has 13 residues. Germline values: CDR1 SGHNT, CDR2 YYREEE (reference sequence). V was cut by 2 bases and J by 5 bases, with 10 bases left in between. The CDR3 is CASSFPARTEAFF. As DNA, the CDR3 is TGTGCCAGCAGCTTTCCCGCGCGGACTGAAGCTTTCTTT.

As DNA, the CDR3 is TGTGCCAGCAGCTTGGGGTTAAATCAGCCCCAGCATTTT. It codes for CASSLGLNQPQHF. V usage is TRBV5-6 and J usage is TRBJ1-5; D is uncertain. Germline CDR1 and CDR2: SGHDT and YYEEEE. The CDR3 is made up of 13 amino acids. V was cut by 0 bases and J by 4 bases, with 5 bases left in between.

The chain carries TRBV28 and TRBJ2-1, with 15 bases identical to TRBD2. Germline values: CDR1 MDHEN, CDR2 SYDVKM. The CDR3 has 16 amino acids. V was clipped by 7 bases and J by 10 bases; unmatched bases: 11. CDR3 bases: TGTGCCAGCATCCGGACTAGCGGGGGGGGACCCTCGGAGCAGTTCTTC. Amino acid sequence: CASIRTSGGGPSEQFF.

J is TRBJ1-2 and V is TRBV6-1, with D perhaps matching TRBD1 (5 bases). Germline assignment: CDR1 MNHNS and CDR2 SASEGT. This CDR3 has 14 amino acids. Trimming pared 11 bases from V and 8 bases from J, leaving 24 bases between. The CDR3 bases are TGTGCCGGAGAAGGAACAGGCCATGGTGGGGGCTACACCTTC. Protein sequence: CAGEGTGHGGGYTF.

The gene calls are TRBV27 and TRBJ2-2, with D possibly TRBD2 on 5 matching bases. V lost 3 bases and J 3 bases, leaving 11 bases between the germline ends. Germline V lookup: CDR1 MNHEY, CDR2 SMNVEV (reference sequence). The CDR3 runs to 15 residues. The CDR3 sequence: CASSFRRRHTGELFF. CDR3 DNA sequence: TGTGCCAGCAGTTTCCGGAGGCGGCACACCGGGGAGCTGTTTTTT.

The V gene is TRBV29-1, the J gene TRBJ2-7; 10 positions match TRBD1. The CDR3 covers 14 residues. V shed 2 bases, J shed 6 bases, and the junction held 7 bases outside the gene matches. Germline V gives CDR1 SQVTM, CDR2 ANQGSEA. This CDR3 is CSVEWDRGSGEQYF. The CDR3 DNA sequence: TGCAGCGTTGAATGGGACAGGGGTTCGGGCGAGCAGTACTTC.

The chain recombines TRBV15 with TRBJ1-1; D gene ambiguous. V dropped 0 bases and J dropped 1 base, with 9 bases sitting between them. This CDR3 has 15 amino acids. Germline V gene sequence: CDR1 LNHNV, CDR2 YYDKDF (reference sequence). The CDR3 coding sequence is TGTGCCACCAGCAGAGACCGGGTGGAGAACACTGAAGCTTTCTTT. This gives the protein CATSRDRVENTEAFF.

The chain uses TRBV12-5 and TRBJ2-1, with D unclear. The CDR3 is 14 amino acids. Germline lookup yields CDR1 LGHNT and CDR2 FRNRAP. The V gene lost 5 bases and the J gene lost 2 bases, with 10 bases spanning the gap. For the CDR3, the DNA is TGTGCTAGTGGTCCGGGTGGGACCTACAATGAGCAGTTCTTC. Its translation: CASGPGGTYNEQFF.

The genes are TRBV30 and TRBJ2-5, with TRBD1 matching over 7 bases. The DNA end is a closer match to TRBJ2-7, so the J assignment may be wrong. The CDR3 spans 12 residues. The germline CDR1 and CDR2 sequences are GTSNPN and SVGIG (reference sequence). Here the CDR3 reads CASKQGTYEQYF. The CDR3 DNA follows: TGTGCCTCCAAACAGGGGACCTACGAGCAGTACTTC.

The chain is built from TRBV5-1 and TRBJ1-1; D is unclear. Per germline, CDR1 SGHRS and CDR2 YFSETQ. The CDR3 extends over 14 amino acids. V lost 4 bases, J lost 0 bases, and 10 bases lay in between. Written as DNA, the CDR3 is TGCGCCAGCAGCCGAGAAACCATGAACACTGAAGCTTTCTTT. The encoded protein is CASSRETMNTEAFF.

This sequence joins TRBV7-9 and TRBJ2-3; TRBD2 matches at 10 bases. The CDR3 is made up of 17 amino acids. Germline assignment: CDR1 SEHNR and CDR2 FQNEAQ (reference sequence). V shed 5 bases, J shed 6 bases, and the junction held 14 bases outside the gene matches. The CDR3 nucleotides read TGTGCCAGCAGCCCCCCGTCGCTAGCGGGAGCCCCCGATACGCAGTATTTT. Protein product: CASSPPSLAGAPDTQYF. The complete variable domain, with remaining parts taken from reference TRBV7-9 and TRBJ2-3, reads DTGVSQNPRHKITKRGQNVTFRCDPISEHNRLYWYRQTLGQGPEFLTYFQNEAQLEKSRLLSDRFSAERPKGSFSTLEIQRTEQGDSAMYLCASSPPSLAGAPDTQYFGPGTRLTVL.

The V and J genes are TRBV5-4 and TRBJ1-4, with D perhaps TRBD1 (6 bases). The V gene lost 3 bases and the J gene lost 3 bases, with 15 bases spanning the gap. Germline-derived CDR1 and CDR2 are SGHNT and YYREEE (reference sequence). The CDR3 covers 16 residues. The CDR3 spells CASSSTGLGANEKLFF. CDR3 in DNA: TGTGCCAGCAGCTCGACAGGTTTGGGGGCTAATGAAAAACTGTTTTTT.